The 27 T cell receptor beta chains presented below share a single source sample, sequenced in a study of blood T cell repertoires in COVID-19. Data came from immunoSEQ multiplex PCR; TCRdb stores just in-frame clones and leaves some out. This sample has roughly 210,000 clones; 88% occur once, and the top ten carry approximately 1.8%. Sequenced input: peripheral blood. These receptor sequences come from a man aged 65 to 79 with acute or convalescent COVID-19.

V is TRBV18 and J is TRBJ1-5, with D uncertain. The length of the CDR3 is 15 residues. The ends were cut back, 3 bases at V and 1 base at J, with 10 bases in the middle. Germline V gives CDR1 KGHSH, CDR2 LQKENI. CDR3 nucleotide sequence: TGTGCCAGCTCACCTCAGACTCTGAGCAATCAGCCCCAGCATTTT. Protein product: CASSPQTLSNQPQHF.

The genes are TRBV6-5 and TRBJ2-5, with a tentative D call TRBD1 (8 bases). From germline, CDR1 is MNHEY and CDR2 SVGAGI. With 2 bases removed from V and 4 bases from J, the gap between germline ends came to 14 bases. The CDR3 sequence is 15 residues long. CDR3 residues: CASSYQTGGAETQYF. The CDR3 nucleotides read TGTGCCAGCAGTTACCAAACAGGGGGGGCAGAGACCCAGTACTTC.

A remark on this clone: Within the sample, other DNA sequences also encode this same CDR3. The chain couples TRBV27 to TRBJ2-2; 11 bases line up with TRBD2. This CDR3 is built from 15 residues. Losses at the gene ends were 6 bases for V and 4 bases for J; bases not matched to a gene: 4. Germline CDR1 MNHEY, CDR2 SMNVEV (reference sequence). CDR3 region: CASSFGTSGTGELFF. CDR3 sequence (DNA): TGTGCCAGCAGCTTCGGGACTAGCGGCACCGGGGAGCTGTTTTTT.

The chain links TRBV14 to TRBJ1-2; 10 bases match TRBD1. J gave up 7 bases and V 1 base, and 6 bases lay outside the gene matches. The CDR3 contains 15 residues. The germline gives CDR1 SGHDN, CDR2 FVKESK. CDR3 in amino acids: CASSQGQGANVGYTF. CDR3 sequence (DNA): TGTGCCAGCAGCCAAGGACAGGGGGCGAATGTTGGCTACACCTTC.

This sequence joins TRBV6-6 and TRBJ2-2; D is uncertain. V lost 2 bases and J lost 8, with 12 bases in between. The CDR3 is made up of 14 amino acids. Germline V CDR1 and CDR2: MNHNY, SVGAGI (reference sequence). The CDR3 region is CASSYPPPAGELFF. The DNA of the CDR3 is TGTGCCAGCAGTTACCCCCCCCCTGCGGGGGAGCTGTTTTTT.

The gene calls are TRBV4-1 and TRBJ1-1, with 11 bases that match TRBD1. Looked up from germline, CDR1 is MGHRA and CDR2 is YSYEKL. V shed 0 bases, J shed 4 bases, and the junction held 4 bases outside the gene matches. The CDR3 is 16 residues long. This CDR3 reads CASSQDHGTGGTEAFF. Written as DNA, the CDR3 is TGCGCCAGCAGCCAAGATCACGGGACAGGGGGCACTGAAGCTTTCTTT.

The rearrangement links TRBV3-1 (or the pseudogene TRBV3-2) to TRBJ2-7; TRBD2 matches 8 bases. The CDR3 is 17 amino acids. Germline loops: CDR1 LGHDT, CDR2 YNNKEL (reference sequence). Trimming cost V 2 bases and J 3 bases; bases outside gene matches: 12. In DNA form, the CDR3 reads TGTGCCAGCAGCCAACGGGGGGGGACATCTAGGAGCTACGAGCAGTACTTC. Translated, it gives CASSQRGGTSRSYEQYF.

V usage is TRBV27 and J usage is TRBJ1-3, with a possible D match to TRBD1 (6 bases). CDR1 and CDR2 from the germline V gene are MNHEY and SMNVEV (reference sequence). This CDR3 contains 14 residues. V dropped 5 bases and J dropped 4 bases, with 12 bases sitting between them. The CDR3 region is CASSPGQRGNTIYF. In DNA form, the CDR3 reads TGTGCCAGCAGTCCCGGACAGAGGGGAAACACCATATATTTT.

The V gene is TRBV19, the J gene TRBJ2-5, with 10 bases aligning to TRBD1. In germline, CDR1 is LNHDA, CDR2 SQIVND (reference sequence). This CDR3 comprises 13 residues. The V gene end was trimmed by 5 bases and the J gene end by 7 bases; junction bases not matched to a gene: 4. The CDR3 DNA reads TGTGCCAGTAGTTCAGGACAGGGGGTGACCCAGTACTTC. It encodes CASSSGQGVTQYF.

The chain has TRBV18 and TRBJ2-7; 12 nucleotides match TRBD2. The CDR3 is 18 amino acids. Trimming at V came to 2 bases and at J to 7 bases, leaving 15 bases not matched to a gene. Germline V gene sequence: CDR1 KGHSH, CDR2 LQKENI. The CDR3 reads CASSPVPSGRGGTSEQYF. The CDR3 DNA is TGTGCCAGCTCACCAGTACCTAGCGGGAGGGGGGGTACGTCTGAGCAGTACTTC.

The chain carries TRBV18 and TRBJ2-7; TRBD1 agrees at 8 bases. This CDR3 region has 16 residues. Germline-derived CDR1 and CDR2 are KGHSH and LQKENI. J lost 3 bases, V lost 2 bases, and 9 bases had no gene match. The CDR3 DNA follows: TGTGCCAGCTCACCAAAGAAGACAGGGGCGGGCTACGAGCAGTACTTC. Translation: CASSPKKTGAGYEQYF.

The chain links TRBV6-5 to TRBJ2-7, with TRBD1 matching 10 bases. Germline lookup yields CDR1 MNHEY and CDR2 SVGAGI. CDR3 length equals 13 residues. With V trimmed by 6 bases and J by 1 base, 0 bases remained unmatched. The CDR3 here is CASRGQGSYEQYF. Written as DNA, the CDR3 is TGTGCCAGCAGGGGACAGGGGTCCTACGAGCAGTACTTC.

CDR3 coding DNA: TGTGCCAGCAGCTTAATTGGCAGGGGGATAAGGAACACTGAAGCTTTCTTT. This gives the protein CASSLIGRGIRNTEAFF. The chain is built from TRBV7-3 and TRBJ1-1, with TRBD1 identical over 7 bases. The trim removed 1 base at V and 1 base at J, leaving 9 bases unmatched. Germline V CDR1 and CDR2: SGHTA, FQGTGA. CDR3 length equals 17 residues.

The chain couples TRBV9 to TRBJ1-6; D is unresolved. Trimming took 4 bases from V and 10 from J, leaving 15 bases between them. Germline values: CDR1 SGDLS, CDR2 YYNGEE. This CDR3 comprises 14 residues. This CDR3 reads CASSIEGSESPLHF. CDR3 sequence (DNA): TGTGCCAGCAGCATCGAGGGAAGTGAGTCACCCCTCCACTTT.

The rearrangement uses TRBV20-1 and TRBJ1-5; D may be TRBD1 (5 bases). Germline CDR1 DFQATT, CDR2 SNEGSKA (reference sequence). This CDR3 region has 13 residues. Trimming stripped 3 bases from V and 7 bases from J, with 13 bases between. As DNA, the CDR3 is TGCAGTGCTAGTTTGGGACGGGAGCAGCCCCAGCATTTT. Translated, it gives CSASLGREQPQHF.

J is TRBJ2-1 and V is TRBV5-4; no definite D call. Trimming removed 3 bases from V and 0 bases from J, with 10 bases in between. The V gene's germline CDR1 is SGHNT and CDR2 YYREEE (reference sequence). The CDR3 runs 15 residues. CDR3 in DNA: TGTGCCAGCAGCTCTGACTGGAGCTCCTACAATGAGCAGTTCTTC. It translates to CASSSDWSSYNEQFF.

The V and J genes are TRBV5-1 and TRBJ2-5, with 10 bases that match TRBD1. The CDR3 loop spans 16 amino acids. Germline V gives CDR1 SGHRS, CDR2 YFSETQ. The J segment lost 5 bases and the V segment lost 4 bases, leaving 11 bases of the junction unmatched. CDR3 nucleotide sequence: TGCGCCAGCAGCGCGGTCGGGACAGGGGCAGGGGAGACCCAGTACTTC. Residues: CASSAVGTGAGETQYF.

The chain carries TRBV18 and TRBJ2-1, with 14 bases fitting TRBD2. The J segment lost 8 bases and the V segment lost 4 bases, leaving 7 bases of the junction unmatched. The germline V gene has CDR1 KGHSH and CDR2 LQKENI. The CDR3 loop spans 16 amino acids. The CDR3 spells CASSLGLAGVVDEQFF. Here the CDR3 DNA reads TGTGCCAGCTCACTGGGACTAGCGGGAGTAGTCGATGAGCAGTTCTTC.

This clone was seen just once. The chain couples TRBV3-1 (or the pseudogene TRBV3-2) to TRBJ2-1; D call uncertain. The CDR3 has 11 residues. Deletions cut 1 base from V and 11 bases from J, with 6 bases between. The germline gives CDR1 LGHDT, CDR2 YNNKEL (reference sequence). The CDR3 bases are TGTGCCAGCAGCCAAGGCGGAAAGCAGTTCTTC. This codes for CASSQGGKQFF.

The chain employs TRBV27 and TRBJ2-1; 8 nucleotides line up with TRBD1. The CDR3 sequence is 13 residues long. Germline values: CDR1 MNHEY, CDR2 SMNVEV (reference sequence). Trimming removed 6 bases from V and 9 bases from J; junction bases left unmatched: 7. DNA of the CDR3: TGTGCCAGCAGGCGACAGGGGTGGGGTGAGCAGTTCTTC. It is translated as CASRRQGWGEQFF.

The CDR3 nucleotides are TGCAGCGCCGGGACAGGGGACGACATTCAGTACTTC. Translation gives CSAGTGDDIQYF. The chain has TRBV29-1 and TRBJ2-4; TRBD1 matches 10 bases. The CDR3 contains 12 residues. Germline V gene lookup returns CDR1 SQVTM and CDR2 ANQGSEA. Trimming removed 7 bases from V and 8 bases from J; junction bases left unmatched: 5.

The gene calls are TRBV19 and TRBJ1-2; D ambiguous. Trimming cost V 3 bases and J 7 bases, with 12 bases left between them. Germline V gives CDR1 LNHDA, CDR2 SQIVND (reference sequence). The CDR3 is made up of 13 amino acids. The CDR3 is CASSIAGWGGYTF. DNA of the CDR3: TGTGCCAGTAGTATCGCGGGATGGGGTGGCTACACCTTC.

V is TRBV4-3 and J is TRBJ2-5; perhaps TRBD1 as D (5 bases). Per germline, CDR1 LGHNA and CDR2 YSLEER. The CDR3 length is 16 residues. With 4 bases removed from V and 1 base from J, the gap between germline ends came to 16 bases. The CDR3 coding sequence is TGCGCCAGCAGCCCAATGGGCCGTGGGGCCCAAGAGACCCAGTACTTC. It yields the protein CASSPMGRGAQETQYF.

This sequence joins TRBV5-1 and TRBJ2-6; D remains ambiguous. Germline-derived CDR1 and CDR2 are SGHRS and YFSETQ. There are 17 residues in the CDR3. Trimming stripped 4 bases from V and 2 bases from J, with 16 bases between. The CDR3 nucleotides are TGCGCCAGCAGCACCTTTGGTAGTATTACTGGGGCCAACGTCCTGACTTTC. It encodes CASSTFGSITGANVLTF.

The chain links TRBV2 to TRBJ1-5, with D maybe TRBD1 (5 bases). Trimming removed 8 bases at V and 2 bases at J, with 7 bases between. CDR1 is SNHLY, CDR2 FYNNEI, per germline. This CDR3 spans 12 amino acids. Here the CDR3 reads CASEGGNQPQHF. The DNA for the CDR3 is TGTGCCAGCGAAGGGGGCAATCAGCCCCAGCATTTT. Filled out from reference TRBV2 and TRBJ1-5, the complete variable domain reads EPEVTQTPSHQVTQMGQEVILRCVPISNHLYFYWYRQILGQKVEFLVSFYNNEISEKSEIFDDQFSVERPDGSNFTLKIRSTKLEDSAMYFCASEGGNQPQHFGDGTRLSIL.

This chain uses TRBV2 with TRBJ2-2; perhaps TRBD1 as D (5 bases). In germline, CDR1 is SNHLY, CDR2 FYNNEI. The CDR3 consists of 14 residues. V lost 4 bases and J 4 bases, leaving 10 bases between the germline ends. The DNA for the CDR3 is TGTGCCAGCAGTGGGACACACTTCACCGGGGAGCTGTTTTTT. Translated, it gives CASSGTHFTGELFF.

The count of this clone is one. CDR3 protein: CASSTTSGTYNEQFF. DNA for the CDR3: TGTGCCAGTAGTACTACTAGCGGGACCTACAATGAGCAGTTCTTC. V is TRBV19 and J is TRBJ2-1; TRBD2 agrees at 10 bases. CDR3 length: 15 residues. Germline V gives CDR1 LNHDA, CDR2 SQIVND (reference sequence). The V segment lost 4 bases and the J segment 2 bases; nucleotides outside the gene matches: 2.